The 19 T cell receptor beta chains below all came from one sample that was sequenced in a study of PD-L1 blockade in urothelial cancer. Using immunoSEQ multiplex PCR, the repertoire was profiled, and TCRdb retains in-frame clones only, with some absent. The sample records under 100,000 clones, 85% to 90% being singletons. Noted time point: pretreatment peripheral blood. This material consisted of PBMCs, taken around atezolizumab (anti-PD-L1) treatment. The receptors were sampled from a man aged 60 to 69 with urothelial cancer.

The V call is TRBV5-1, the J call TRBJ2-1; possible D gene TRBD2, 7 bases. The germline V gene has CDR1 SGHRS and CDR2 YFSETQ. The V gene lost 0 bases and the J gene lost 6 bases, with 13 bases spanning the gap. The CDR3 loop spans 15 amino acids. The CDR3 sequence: CASSLGPGGSNEQFF. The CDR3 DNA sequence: TGCGCCAGCAGCTTGGGCCCGGGGGGCAGCAATGAGCAGTTCTTC.

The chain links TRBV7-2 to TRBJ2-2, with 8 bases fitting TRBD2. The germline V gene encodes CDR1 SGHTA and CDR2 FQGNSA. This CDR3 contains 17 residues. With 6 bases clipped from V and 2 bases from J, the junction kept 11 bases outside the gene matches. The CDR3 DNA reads TGTGCCAGCAGTCCCGCGGGGGGCGGTGTTAACACCGGGGAGCTGTTTTTT. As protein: CASSPAGGGVNTGELFF.

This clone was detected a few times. Written as DNA, the CDR3 is TGTGCCAGTAGTGACTACCGGGCCAGGGGGTACAATGAGCAGTTCTTC. This codes for CASSDYRARGYNEQFF. V usage is TRBV19 and J usage is TRBJ2-1; TRBD1 matches at 7 bases. V dropped 5 bases and J dropped 4; count of bases not matched to a gene: 11. Per the germline V gene, CDR1 is LNHDA and CDR2 is SQIVND (reference sequence). The CDR3 extends over 16 amino acids.

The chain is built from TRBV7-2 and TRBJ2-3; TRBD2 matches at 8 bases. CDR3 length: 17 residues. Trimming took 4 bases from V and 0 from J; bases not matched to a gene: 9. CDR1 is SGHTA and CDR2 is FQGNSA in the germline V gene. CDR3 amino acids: CASSSGSGRGSTDTQYF. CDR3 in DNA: TGTGCCAGCAGCTCGGGGAGCGGGAGAGGTAGCACAGATACGCAGTATTTT.

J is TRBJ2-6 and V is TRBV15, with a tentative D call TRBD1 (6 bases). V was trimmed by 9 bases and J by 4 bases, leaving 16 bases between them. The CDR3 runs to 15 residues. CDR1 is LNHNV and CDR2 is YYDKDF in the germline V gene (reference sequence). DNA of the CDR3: TGTGCCACAAGAAAGGGGGTATCCGGGGCCAACGTCCTGACTTTC. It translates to CATRKGVSGANVLTF.

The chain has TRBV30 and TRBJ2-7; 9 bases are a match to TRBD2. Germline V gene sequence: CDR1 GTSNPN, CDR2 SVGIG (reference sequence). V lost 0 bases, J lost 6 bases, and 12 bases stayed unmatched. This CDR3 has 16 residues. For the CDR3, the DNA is TGTGCCTGGAGTGTTCTAGCGGGGACCACTACGGGCGAGCAGTACTTC. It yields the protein CAWSVLAGTTTGEQYF.

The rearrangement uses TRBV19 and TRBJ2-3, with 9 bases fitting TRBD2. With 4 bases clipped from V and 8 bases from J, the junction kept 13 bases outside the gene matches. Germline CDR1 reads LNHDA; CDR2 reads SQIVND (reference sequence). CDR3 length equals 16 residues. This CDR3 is CASSNTQREVTGTQYF. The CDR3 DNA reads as TGTGCCAGTAGTAACACCCAGCGGGAGGTGACGGGTACGCAGTATTTT.

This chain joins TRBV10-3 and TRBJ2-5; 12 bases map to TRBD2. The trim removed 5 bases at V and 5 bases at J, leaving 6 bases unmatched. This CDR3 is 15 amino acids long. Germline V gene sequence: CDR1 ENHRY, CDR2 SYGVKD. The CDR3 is CAISSSGGVRETQYF. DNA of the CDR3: TGTGCCATCAGTTCTAGCGGGGGGGTCCGGGAGACCCAGTACTTC.

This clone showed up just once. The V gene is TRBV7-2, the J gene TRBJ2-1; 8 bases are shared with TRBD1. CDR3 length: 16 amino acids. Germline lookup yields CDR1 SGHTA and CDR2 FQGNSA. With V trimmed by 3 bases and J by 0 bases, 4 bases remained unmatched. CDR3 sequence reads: CASSLTGQGSYNEQFF. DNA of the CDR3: TGTGCCAGCAGCTTGACCGGACAGGGCTCCTACAATGAGCAGTTCTTC. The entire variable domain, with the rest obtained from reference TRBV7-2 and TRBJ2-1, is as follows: GAGVSQSPSNKVTEKGKDVELRCDPISGHTALYWYRQSLGQGLEFLIYFQGNSAPDKSGLPSDRFSAERTGGSVSTLTIQRTQQEDSAVYLCASSLTGQGSYNEQFFGPGTRLTVL.

The CDR3 loop is CASSQGGTQYF. The DNA of the CDR3 is TGTGCCAGCAGCCAAGGGGGGACCCAGTACTTC. The chain has TRBV6-1 and TRBJ2-5; D might be TRBD1 (6 bases). This CDR3 is 11 amino acids long. Germline assignment: CDR1 MNHNS and CDR2 SASEGT. Trimming removed 6 bases at V and 7 bases at J, with 9 bases between.

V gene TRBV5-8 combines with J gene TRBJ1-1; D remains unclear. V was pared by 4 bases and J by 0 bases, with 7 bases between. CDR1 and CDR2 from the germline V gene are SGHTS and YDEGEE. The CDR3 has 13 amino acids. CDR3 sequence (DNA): TGTGCCAGCAGCCTACCCGTGAACACTGAAGCTTTCTTT. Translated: CASSLPVNTEAFF.

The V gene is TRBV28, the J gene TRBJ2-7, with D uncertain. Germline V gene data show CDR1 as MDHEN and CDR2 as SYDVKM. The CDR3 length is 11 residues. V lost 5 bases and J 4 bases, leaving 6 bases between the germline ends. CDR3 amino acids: CASSPLYEQYF. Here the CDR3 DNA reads TGTGCCAGCAGTCCCCTGTACGAGCAGTACTTC.

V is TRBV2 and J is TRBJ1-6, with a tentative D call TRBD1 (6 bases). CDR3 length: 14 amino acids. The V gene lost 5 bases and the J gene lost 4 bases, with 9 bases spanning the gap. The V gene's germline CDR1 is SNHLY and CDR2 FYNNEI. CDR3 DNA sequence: TGTGCCAGCAGTTTGACAGGTTATAATTCACCCCTCCACTTT. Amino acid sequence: CASSLTGYNSPLHF. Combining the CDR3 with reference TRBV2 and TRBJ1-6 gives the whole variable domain EPEVTQTPSHQVTQMGQEVILRCVPISNHLYFYWYRQILGQKVEFLVSFYNNEISEKSEIFDDQFSVERPDGSNFTLKIRSTKLEDSAMYFCASSLTGYNSPLHFGNGTRLTVT.

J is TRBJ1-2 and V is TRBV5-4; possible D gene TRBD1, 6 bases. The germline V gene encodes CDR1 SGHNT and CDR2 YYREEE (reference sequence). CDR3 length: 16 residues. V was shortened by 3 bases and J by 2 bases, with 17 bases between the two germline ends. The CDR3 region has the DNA TGTGCCAGCAGCTCCCCCGGCGGGGGGCTCAACTATGGCTACACCTTC. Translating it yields CASSSPGGGLNYGYTF.

The CDR3 protein is CASRAGLKRPPQETQYF. CDR3 coding DNA: TGTGCCAGCAGGGCGGGGCTCAAGAGGCCACCCCAAGAGACCCAGTACTTC. V gene TRBV14 combines with J gene TRBJ2-5, with D maybe TRBD2 (6 bases). The germline gives CDR1 SGHDN, CDR2 FVKESK. Trimming took 6 bases from V and 1 from J, leaving 21 bases between them. The CDR3 is 17 amino acids.

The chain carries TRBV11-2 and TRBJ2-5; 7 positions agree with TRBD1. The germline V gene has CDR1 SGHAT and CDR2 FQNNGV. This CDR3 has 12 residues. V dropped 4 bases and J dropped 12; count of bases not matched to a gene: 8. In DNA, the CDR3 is TGTGCCAGCAGCTCCGAGGGGGCAGGGAAGTACTTC. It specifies CASSSEGAGKYF.

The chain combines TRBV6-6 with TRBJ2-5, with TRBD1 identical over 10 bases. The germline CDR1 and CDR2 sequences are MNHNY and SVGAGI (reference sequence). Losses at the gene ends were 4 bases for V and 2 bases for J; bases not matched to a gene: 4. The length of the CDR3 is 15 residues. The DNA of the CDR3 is TGTGCCAGCAGTTTCACGGGACAGGGGCAAGAGACCCAGTACTTC. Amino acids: CASSFTGQGQETQYF.

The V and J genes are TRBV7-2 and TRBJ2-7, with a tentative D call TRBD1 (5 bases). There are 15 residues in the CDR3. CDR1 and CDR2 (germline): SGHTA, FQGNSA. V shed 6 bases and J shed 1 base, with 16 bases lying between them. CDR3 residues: CASSLEFRASYEQYF. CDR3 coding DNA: TGTGCCAGCAGTCTAGAGTTCAGGGCTTCCTACGAGCAGTACTTC. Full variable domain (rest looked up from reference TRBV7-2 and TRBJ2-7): GAGVSQSPSNKVTEKGKDVELRCDPISGHTALYWYRQSLGQGLEFLIYFQGNSAPDKSGLPSDRFSAERTGGSVSTLTIQRTQQEDSAVYLCASSLEFRASYEQYFGPGTRLTVT.

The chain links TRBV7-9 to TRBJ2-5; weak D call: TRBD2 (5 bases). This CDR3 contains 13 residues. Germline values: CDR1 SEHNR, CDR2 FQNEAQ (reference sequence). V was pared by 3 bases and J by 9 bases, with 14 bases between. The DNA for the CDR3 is TGTGCCAGCAGCTTTGGAGGAGACGAAGCCCAGTACTTC. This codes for CASSFGGDEAQYF.